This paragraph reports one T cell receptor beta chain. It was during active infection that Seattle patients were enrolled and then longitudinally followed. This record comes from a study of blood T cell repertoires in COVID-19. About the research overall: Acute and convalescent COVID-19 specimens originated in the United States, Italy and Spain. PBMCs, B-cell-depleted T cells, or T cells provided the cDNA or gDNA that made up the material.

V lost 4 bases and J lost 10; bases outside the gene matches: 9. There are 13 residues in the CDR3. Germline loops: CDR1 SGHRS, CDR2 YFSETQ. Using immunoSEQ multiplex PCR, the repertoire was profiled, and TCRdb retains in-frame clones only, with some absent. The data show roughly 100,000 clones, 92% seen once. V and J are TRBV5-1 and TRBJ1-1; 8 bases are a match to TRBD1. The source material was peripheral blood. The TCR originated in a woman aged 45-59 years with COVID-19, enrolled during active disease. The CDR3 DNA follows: TGCGCCAGCAGCGTATCCCCGGGGACAGGAGCTTTCTTT. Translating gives CASSVSPGTGAFF.